The entry that follows covers one T cell receptor beta chain sequence. The germline gives CDR1 KGHSH, CDR2 LQKENI. V dropped 8 bases and J dropped 3 bases, with 13 bases sitting between them. This CDR3 region has 14 residues. This entry comes from a study of blood T cell repertoires in COVID-19. As for the study in general: Sources were T cells, B-cell-depleted T cells, or PBMCs; the material itself was cDNA or gDNA.

Generated by immunoSEQ multiplex PCR, the TCRdb table keeps only in-frame clones and is missing some. The sample yields around 360,000 clones, roughly 86% seen once. The clonotype comes from a man aged 35-49 years in a cohort exposed to, infected with or recovered from COVID-19 (not recorded which). The specimen sequenced was PBMCs or T cells enriched from blood (not recorded which). The chain has TRBV18 and TRBJ2-2; maybe TRBD2 (6 bases). The CDR3 DNA follows: TGTGCCAGCGGCGGGGCAGGGCACACCGGGGAGCTGTTTTTT. Its translation: CASGGAGHTGELFF.